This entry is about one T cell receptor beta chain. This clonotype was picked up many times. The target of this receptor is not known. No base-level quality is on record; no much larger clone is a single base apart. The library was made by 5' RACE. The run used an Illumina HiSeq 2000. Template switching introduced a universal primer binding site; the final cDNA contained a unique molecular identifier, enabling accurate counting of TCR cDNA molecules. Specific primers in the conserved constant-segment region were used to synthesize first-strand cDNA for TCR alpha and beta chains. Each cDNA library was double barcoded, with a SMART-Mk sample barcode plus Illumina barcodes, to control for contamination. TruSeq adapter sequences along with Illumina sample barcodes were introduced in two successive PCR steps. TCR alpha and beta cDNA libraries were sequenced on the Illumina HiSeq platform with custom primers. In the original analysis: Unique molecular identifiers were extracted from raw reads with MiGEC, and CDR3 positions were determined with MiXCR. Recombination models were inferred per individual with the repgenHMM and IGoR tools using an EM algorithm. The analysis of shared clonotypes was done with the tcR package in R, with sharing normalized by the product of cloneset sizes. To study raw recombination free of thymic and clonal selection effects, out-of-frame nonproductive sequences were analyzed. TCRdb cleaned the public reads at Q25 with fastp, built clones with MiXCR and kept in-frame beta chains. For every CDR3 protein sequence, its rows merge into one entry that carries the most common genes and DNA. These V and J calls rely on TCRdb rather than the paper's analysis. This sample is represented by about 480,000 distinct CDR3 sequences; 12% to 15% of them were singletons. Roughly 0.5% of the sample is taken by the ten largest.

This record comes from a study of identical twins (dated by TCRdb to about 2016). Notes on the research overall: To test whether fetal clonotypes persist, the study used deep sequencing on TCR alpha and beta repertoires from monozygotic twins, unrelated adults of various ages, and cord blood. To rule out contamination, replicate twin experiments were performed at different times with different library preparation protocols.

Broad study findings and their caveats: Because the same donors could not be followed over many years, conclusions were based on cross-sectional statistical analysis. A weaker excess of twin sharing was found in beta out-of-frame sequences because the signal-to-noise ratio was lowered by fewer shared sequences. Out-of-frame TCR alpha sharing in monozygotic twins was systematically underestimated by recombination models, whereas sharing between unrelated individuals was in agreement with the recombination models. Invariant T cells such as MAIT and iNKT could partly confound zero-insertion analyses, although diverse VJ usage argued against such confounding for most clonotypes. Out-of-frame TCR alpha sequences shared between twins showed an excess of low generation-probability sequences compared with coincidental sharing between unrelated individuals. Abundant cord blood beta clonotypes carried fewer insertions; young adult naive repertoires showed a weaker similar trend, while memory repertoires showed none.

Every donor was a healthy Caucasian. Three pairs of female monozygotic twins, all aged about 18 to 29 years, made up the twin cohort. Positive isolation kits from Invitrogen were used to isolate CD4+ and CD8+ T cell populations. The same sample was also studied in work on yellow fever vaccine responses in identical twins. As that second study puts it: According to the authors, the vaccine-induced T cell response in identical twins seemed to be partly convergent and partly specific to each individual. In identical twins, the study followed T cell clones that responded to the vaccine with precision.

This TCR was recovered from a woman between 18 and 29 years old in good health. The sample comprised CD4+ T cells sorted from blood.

This receptor carries the CDR3 CSVATSFEQYF. Here is the DNA: TGCAGCGTTGCCACTAGCTTCGAGCAGTACTTC. The chain is assembled from TRBV29-1 and TRBJ2-7, with a weak D call of TRBD2 (6 bases match). V was cut back by 4 bases and J by 6 bases, leaving a gap of 10 bases between them. CDR3 length: 11 amino acids, cysteine to phenylalanine. The DNA shown is the 33-base CDR3, in frame from base 1. Via the germline V gene, CDR1 is SQVTM and CDR2 ANQGSEA.